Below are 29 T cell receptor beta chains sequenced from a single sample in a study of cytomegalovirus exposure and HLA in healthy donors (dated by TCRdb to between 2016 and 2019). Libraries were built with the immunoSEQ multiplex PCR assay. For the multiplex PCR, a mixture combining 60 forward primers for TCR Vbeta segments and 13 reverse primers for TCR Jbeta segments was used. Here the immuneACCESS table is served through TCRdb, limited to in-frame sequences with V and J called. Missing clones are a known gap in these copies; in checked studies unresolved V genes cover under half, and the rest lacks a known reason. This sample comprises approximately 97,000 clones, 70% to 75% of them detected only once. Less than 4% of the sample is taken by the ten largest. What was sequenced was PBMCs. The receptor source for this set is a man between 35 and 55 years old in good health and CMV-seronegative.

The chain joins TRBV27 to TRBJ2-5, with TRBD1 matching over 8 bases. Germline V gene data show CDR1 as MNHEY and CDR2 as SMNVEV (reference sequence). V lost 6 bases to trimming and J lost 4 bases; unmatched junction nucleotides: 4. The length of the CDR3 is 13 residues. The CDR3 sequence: CASSDRGRETQYF. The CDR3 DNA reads TGTGCCAGCAGCGACAGGGGCCGAGAGACCCAGTACTTC.

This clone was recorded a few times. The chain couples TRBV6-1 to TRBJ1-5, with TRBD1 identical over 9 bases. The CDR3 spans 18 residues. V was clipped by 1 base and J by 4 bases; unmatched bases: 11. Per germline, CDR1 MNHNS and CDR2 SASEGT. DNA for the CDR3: TGTGCCAGCAGTGAAGAACTCGGACAGGGGATGCGGAATCAGCCCCAGCATTTT. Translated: CASSEELGQGMRNQPQHF.

The CDR3 protein is CASSPGRDISYNEQFF. As DNA, the CDR3 is TGTGCCAGCAGCCCCGGACGGGACATCTCCTACAATGAGCAGTTCTTC. The chain joins TRBV13 to TRBJ2-1; possibly TRBD1 for D (6 bases). The CDR3 is 16 residues long. The V gene lost 5 bases and the J gene lost 0 bases, with 14 bases spanning the gap. Germline assignment: CDR1 PRHDT and CDR2 FYEKMQ (reference sequence). Based on the CDR3 plus reference TRBV13 and TRBJ2-1, the full variable domain is AAGVIQSPRHLIKEKRETATLKCYPIPRHDTVYWYQQGPGQDPQFLISFYEKMQSDKGSIPDRFSAQQFSDYHSELNMSSLELGDSALYFCASSPGRDISYNEQFFGPGTRLTVL.

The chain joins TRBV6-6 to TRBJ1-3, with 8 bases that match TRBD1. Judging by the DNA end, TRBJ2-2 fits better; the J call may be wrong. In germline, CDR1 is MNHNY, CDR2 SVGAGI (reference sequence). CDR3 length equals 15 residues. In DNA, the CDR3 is TGTGCCAGCAGTTACGGACAGGGTGACACCGGGGAGCTGTTTTTT. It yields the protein CASSYGQGDTGELFF.

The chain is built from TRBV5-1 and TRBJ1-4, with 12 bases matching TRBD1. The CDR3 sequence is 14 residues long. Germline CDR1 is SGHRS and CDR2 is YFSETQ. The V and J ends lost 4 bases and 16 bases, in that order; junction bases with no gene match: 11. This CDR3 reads CASSQGTGGALPFF. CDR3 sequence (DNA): TGCGCCAGCAGCCAAGGGACAGGGGGCGCGTTGCCGTTTTTT.

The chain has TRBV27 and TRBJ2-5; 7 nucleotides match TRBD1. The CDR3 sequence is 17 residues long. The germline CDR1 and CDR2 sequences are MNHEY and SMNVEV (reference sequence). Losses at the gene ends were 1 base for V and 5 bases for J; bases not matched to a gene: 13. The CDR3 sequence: CASSLFRTGLGGETQYF. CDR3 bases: TGTGCCAGCAGTTTATTCAGAACGGGATTAGGGGGCGAGACCCAGTACTTC.

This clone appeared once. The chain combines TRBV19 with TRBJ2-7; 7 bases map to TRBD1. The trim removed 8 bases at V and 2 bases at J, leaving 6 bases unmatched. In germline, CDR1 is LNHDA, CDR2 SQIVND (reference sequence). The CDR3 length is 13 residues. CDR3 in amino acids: CASVDRMTYEQYF. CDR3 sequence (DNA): TGTGCCAGTGTGGACAGGATGACCTACGAGCAGTACTTC.

CDR3 loop: CASSATSGGTYEQYF. DNA of the CDR3: TGTGCCAGCTCAGCAACTAGCGGGGGGACCTACGAGCAGTACTTC. The chain links TRBV18 to TRBJ2-7; 12 bases map to TRBD2. The CDR3 length is 15 residues. With 5 bases clipped from V and 2 bases from J, the junction kept 4 bases outside the gene matches. CDR1 and CDR2 (germline): KGHSH, LQKENI. The entire variable domain, with the rest obtained from reference TRBV18 and TRBJ2-7, is as follows: NAGVMQNPRHLVRRRGQEARLRCSPMKGHSHVYWYRQLPEEGLKFMVYLQKENIIDESGMPKERFSAEFPKEGPSILRIQQVVRGDSAAYFCASSATSGGTYEQYFGPGTRLTVT.

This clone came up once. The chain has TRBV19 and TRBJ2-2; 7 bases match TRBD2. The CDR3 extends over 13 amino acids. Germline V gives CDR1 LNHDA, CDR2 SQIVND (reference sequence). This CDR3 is CAVLGEGTGELFF. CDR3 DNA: TGTGCAGTCCTAGGGGAGGGCACCGGGGAGCTGTTTTTT.

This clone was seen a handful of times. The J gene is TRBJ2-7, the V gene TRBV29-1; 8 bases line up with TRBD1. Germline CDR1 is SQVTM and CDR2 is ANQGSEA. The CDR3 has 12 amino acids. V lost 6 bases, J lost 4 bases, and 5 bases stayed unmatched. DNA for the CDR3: TGCAGCGTCGGGACAGGTTTTTACGAGCAGTACTTC. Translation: CSVGTGFYEQYF.

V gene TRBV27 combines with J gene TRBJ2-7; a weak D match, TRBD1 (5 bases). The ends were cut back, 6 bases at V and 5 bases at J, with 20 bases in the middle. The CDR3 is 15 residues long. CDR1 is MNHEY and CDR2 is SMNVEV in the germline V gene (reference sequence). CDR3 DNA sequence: TGTGCCAGCAGCCCGCGTCAGGGAAAGGAGAACGAGCAGTACTTC. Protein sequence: CASSPRQGKENEQYF.

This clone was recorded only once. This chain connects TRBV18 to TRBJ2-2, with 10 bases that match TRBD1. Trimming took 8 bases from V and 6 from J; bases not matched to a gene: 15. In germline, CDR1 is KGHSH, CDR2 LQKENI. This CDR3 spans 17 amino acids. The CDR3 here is CASRTDYQTGGSGELFF. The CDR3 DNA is TGTGCCAGCCGGACCGACTATCAGACAGGGGGCTCCGGGGAGCTGTTTTTT. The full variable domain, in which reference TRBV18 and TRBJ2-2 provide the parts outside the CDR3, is NAGVMQNPRHLVRRRGQEARLRCSPMKGHSHVYWYRQLPEEGLKFMVYLQKENIIDESGMPKERFSAEFPKEGPSILRIQQVVRGDSAAYFCASRTDYQTGGSGELFFGEGSRLTVL.

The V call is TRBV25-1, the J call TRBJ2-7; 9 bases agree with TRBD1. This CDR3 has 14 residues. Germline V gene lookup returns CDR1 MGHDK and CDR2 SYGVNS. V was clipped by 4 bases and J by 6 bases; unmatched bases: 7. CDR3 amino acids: CASSGHLTGGEQYF. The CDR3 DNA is TGTGCCAGCAGTGGCCACCTGACAGGGGGCGAGCAGTACTTC.

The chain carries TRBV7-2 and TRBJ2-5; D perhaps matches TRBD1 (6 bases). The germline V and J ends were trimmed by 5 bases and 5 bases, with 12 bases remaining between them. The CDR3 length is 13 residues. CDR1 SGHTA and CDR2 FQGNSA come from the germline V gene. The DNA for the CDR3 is TGTGCCAGCAGCCAGGGGATGGAGGAGACCCAGTACTTC. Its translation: CASSQGMEETQYF.

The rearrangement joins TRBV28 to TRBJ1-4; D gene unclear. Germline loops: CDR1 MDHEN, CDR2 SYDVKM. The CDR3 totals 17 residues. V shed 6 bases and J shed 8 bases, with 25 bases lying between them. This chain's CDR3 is CASSAVLDGRLGEKLFF. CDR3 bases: TGTGCCAGCAGCGCGGTTCTCGACGGAAGACTTGGGGAAAAACTGTTTTTT.

The CDR3 bases are TGTGCCAGCTCAAAAGACAGGGGAGTTAGTAACTATGGCTACACCTTC. Translation gives CASSKDRGVSNYGYTF. This chain uses TRBV18 with TRBJ1-2; 8 nucleotides line up with TRBD1. Losses at the gene ends were 5 bases for V and 1 base for J; bases not matched to a gene: 9. This CDR3 is built from 16 residues. Germline CDR1 and CDR2: KGHSH and LQKENI.

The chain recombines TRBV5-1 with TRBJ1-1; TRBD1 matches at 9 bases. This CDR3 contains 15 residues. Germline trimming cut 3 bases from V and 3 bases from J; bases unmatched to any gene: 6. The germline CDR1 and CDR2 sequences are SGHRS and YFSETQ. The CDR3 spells CASSWGTGKDTEAFF. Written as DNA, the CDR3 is TGCGCCAGCAGCTGGGGGACAGGGAAGGACACTGAAGCTTTCTTT.

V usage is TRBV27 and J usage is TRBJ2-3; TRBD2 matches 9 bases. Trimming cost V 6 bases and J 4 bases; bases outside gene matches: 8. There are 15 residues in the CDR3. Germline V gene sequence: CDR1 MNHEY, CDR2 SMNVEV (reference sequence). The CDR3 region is CASSYVGGGADTQYF. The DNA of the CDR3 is TGTGCCAGCAGCTACGTTGGCGGGGGGGCAGATACGCAGTATTTT.

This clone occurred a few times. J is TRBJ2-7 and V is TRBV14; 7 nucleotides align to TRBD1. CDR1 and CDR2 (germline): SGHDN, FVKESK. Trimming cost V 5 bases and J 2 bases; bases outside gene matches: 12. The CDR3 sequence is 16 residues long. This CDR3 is CASSSGSGTETYEQYF. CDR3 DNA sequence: TGTGCCAGCAGCTCCGGATCCGGGACAGAGACCTACGAGCAGTACTTC.

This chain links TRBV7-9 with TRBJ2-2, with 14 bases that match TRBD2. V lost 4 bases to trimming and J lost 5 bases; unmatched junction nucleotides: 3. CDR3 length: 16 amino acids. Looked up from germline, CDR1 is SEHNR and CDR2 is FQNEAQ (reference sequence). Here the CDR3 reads CASSYWTSGGTGELFF. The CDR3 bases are TGTGCCAGCAGCTACTGGACTAGCGGGGGGACCGGGGAGCTGTTTTTT.

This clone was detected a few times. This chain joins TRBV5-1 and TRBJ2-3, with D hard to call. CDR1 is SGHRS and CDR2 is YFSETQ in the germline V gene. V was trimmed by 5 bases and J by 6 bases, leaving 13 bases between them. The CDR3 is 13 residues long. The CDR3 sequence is CASRWHAEDTQYF. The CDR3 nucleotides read TGCGCCAGCAGATGGCACGCGGAGGATACGCAGTATTTT.

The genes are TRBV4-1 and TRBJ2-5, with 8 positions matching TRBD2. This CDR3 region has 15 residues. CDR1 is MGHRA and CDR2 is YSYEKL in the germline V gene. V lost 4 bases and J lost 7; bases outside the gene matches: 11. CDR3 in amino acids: CASSPTGGLSVTQYF. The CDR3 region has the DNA TGCGCCAGCAGCCCCACGGGGGGGCTGTCCGTGACCCAGTACTTC.

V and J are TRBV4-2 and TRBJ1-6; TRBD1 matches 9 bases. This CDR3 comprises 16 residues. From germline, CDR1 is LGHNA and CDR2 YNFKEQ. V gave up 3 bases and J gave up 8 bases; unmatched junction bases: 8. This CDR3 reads CASSHLGQGLDSPLHF. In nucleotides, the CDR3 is TGTGCCAGCAGCCACCTGGGACAGGGTTTAGATTCACCCCTCCACTTT.

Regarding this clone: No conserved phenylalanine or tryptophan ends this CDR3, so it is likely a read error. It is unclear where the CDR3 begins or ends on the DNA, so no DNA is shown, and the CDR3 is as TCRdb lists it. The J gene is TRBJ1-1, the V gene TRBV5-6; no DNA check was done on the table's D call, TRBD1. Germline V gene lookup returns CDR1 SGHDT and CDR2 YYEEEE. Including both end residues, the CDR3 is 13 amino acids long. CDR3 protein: CASSPLTGTEALV.

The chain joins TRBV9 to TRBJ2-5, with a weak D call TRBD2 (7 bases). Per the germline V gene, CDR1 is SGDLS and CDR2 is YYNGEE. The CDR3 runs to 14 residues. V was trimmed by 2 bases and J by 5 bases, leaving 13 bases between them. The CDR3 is CASSVSGGGETQYF. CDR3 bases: TGTGCCAGCAGCGTCTCGGGGGGCGGGGAGACCCAGTACTTC.

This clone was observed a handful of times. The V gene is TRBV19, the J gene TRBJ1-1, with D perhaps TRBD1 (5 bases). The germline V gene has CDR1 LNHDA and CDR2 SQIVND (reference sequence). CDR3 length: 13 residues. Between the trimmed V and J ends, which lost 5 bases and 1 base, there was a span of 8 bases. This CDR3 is CASSATANTEAFF. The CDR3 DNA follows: TGTGCCAGTAGTGCGACAGCGAACACTGAAGCTTTCTTT.

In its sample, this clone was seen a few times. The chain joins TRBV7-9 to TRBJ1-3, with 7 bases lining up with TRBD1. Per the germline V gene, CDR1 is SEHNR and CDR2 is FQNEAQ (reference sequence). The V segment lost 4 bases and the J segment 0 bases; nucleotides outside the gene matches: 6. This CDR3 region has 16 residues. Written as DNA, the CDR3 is TGTGCCAGCAGCTCCGGGACAGCCCGCTCTGGAAACACCATATATTTT. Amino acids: CASSSGTARSGNTIYF.

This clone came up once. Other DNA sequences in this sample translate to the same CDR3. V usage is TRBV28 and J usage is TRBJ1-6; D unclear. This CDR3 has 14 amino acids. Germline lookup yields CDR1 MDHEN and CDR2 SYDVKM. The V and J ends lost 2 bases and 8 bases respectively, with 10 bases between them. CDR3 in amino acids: CASSLRGSHSPLHF. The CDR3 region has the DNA TGTGCCAGCAGTTTACGGGGTTCCCATTCACCCCTCCACTTT.

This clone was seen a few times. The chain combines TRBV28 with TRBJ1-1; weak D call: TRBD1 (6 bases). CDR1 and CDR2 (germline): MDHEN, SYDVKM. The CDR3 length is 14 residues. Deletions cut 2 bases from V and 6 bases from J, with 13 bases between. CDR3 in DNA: TGTGCCAGCAGTTTAACGGGCAGGGGCTCTGAAGCTTTCTTT. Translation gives CASSLTGRGSEAFF.